This TCR beta chain was identified in a study of cytomegalovirus exposure and HLA in healthy donors. The overall study: A preliminary data release comprised 80 million to 95 million unique TCRs obtained from HLA-typed donors.

In the PCR, 60 Vbeta and 13 Jbeta primers were used. Profiled with immunoSEQ multiplex PCR; TCRdb holds only in-frame clones, not every one. This table holds fewer than 200,000 clones, approximately 70% found once. Broader study findings: Most subjects had HLA-A and HLA-B alleles reportedly predicted accurately by TCR beta sequences. TRBV6-2, TRBV6-3 and some other V segments were unresolvable in 87-base-pair reads.

In the case of this clone: Its antigen is undetermined.

From germline, CDR1 is MNHEY and CDR2 SVGAGI. This CDR3 contains 15 residues. Trimming took 6 bases from V and 7 from J; bases not matched to a gene: 12. The TCR originated in a woman between 35 and 50 years old in good health and CMV-seropositive. Sequenced sample: PBMCs. The chain is built from TRBV6-5 and TRBJ2-7; TRBD2 aligns across 10 bases. Here the CDR3 reads CASSLASGGPGEQYF. The DNA for the CDR3 is TGTGCCAGCAGCCTAGCTAGCGGGGGCCCCGGGGAGCAGTACTTC.